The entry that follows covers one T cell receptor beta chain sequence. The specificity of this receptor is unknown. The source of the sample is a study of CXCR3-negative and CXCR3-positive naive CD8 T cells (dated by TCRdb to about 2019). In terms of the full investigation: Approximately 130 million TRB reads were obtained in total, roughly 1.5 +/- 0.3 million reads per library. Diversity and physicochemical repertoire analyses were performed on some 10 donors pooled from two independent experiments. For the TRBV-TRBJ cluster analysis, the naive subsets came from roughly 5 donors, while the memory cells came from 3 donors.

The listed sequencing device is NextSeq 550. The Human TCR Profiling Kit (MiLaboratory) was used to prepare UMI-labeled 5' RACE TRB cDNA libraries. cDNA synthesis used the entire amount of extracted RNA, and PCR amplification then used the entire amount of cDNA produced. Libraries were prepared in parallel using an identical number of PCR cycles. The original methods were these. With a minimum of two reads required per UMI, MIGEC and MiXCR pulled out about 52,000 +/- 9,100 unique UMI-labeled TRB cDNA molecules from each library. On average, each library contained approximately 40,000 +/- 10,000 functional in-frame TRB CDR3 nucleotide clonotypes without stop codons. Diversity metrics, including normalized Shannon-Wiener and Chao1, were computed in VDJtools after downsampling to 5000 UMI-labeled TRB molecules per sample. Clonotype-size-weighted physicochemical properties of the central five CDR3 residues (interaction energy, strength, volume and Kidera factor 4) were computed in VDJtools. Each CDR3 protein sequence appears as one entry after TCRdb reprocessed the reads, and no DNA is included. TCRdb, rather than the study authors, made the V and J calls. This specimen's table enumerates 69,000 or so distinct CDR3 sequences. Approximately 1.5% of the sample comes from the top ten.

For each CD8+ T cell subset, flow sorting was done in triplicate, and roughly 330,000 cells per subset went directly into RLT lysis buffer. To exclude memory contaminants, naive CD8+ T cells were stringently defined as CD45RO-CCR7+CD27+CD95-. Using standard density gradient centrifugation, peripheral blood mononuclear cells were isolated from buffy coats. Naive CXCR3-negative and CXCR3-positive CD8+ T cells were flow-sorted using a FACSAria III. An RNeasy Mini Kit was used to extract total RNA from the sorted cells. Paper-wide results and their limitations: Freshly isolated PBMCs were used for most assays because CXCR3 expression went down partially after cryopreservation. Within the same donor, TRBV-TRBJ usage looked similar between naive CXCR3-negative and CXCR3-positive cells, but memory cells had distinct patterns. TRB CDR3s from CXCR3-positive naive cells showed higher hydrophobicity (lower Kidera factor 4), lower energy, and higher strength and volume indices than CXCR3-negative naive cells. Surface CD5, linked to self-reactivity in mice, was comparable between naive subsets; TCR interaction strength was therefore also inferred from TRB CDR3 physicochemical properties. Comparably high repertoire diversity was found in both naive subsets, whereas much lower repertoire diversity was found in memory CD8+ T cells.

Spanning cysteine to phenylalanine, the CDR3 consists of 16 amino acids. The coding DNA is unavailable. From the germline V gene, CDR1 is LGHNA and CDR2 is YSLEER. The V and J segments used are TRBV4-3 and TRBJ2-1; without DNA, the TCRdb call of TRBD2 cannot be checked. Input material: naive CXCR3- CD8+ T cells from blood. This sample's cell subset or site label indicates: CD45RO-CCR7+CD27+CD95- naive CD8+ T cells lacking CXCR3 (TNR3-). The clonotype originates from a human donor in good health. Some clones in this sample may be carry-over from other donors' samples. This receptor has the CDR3 CASSQGTSGFYNEQFF.